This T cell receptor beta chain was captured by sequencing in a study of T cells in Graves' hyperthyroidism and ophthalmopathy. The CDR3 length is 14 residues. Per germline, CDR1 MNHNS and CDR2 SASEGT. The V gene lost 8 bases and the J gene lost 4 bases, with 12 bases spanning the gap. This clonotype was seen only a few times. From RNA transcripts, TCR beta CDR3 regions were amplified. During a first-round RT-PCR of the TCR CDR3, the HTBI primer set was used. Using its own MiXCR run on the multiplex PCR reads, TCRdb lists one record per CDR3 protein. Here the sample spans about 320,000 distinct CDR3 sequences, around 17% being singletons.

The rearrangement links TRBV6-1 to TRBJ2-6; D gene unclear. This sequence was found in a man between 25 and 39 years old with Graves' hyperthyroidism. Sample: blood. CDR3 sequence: CASDGFAGANVLTF. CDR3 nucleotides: TGTGCCAGCGATGGGTTTGCGGGGGCCAACGTCCTGACTTTC.